Listed here are 28 T cell receptor beta chains from one sample, sequenced in a study of cytomegalovirus exposure and HLA in healthy donors. The PCR employed 60 Vbeta primers together with 13 Jbeta primers. The method was immunoSEQ multiplex PCR; TCRdb's version includes in-frame clones alone and lacks a portion of them. The data contain 85,000 to 90,000 clones, 79% of them singletons. Sequenced: PBMCs. These receptor sequences come from a man aged 25-45 years in good health and CMV-seronegative.

The CDR3: CASSETRRENGYTF. In DNA, the CDR3 is TGTGCCAGCAGCGAAACTAGGAGAGAAAATGGCTACACCTTC. This chain joins TRBV6-1 and TRBJ1-2, with D hard to call. Germline assignment: CDR1 MNHNS and CDR2 SASEGT. The V gene lost 6 bases and the J gene lost 6 bases, with 17 bases spanning the gap. This CDR3 has 14 residues.

The V call is TRBV28, the J call TRBJ1-3; D unclear. The CDR3 has 17 amino acids. Trimming removed 5 bases at V and 0 bases at J, with 17 bases between. Germline V gene lookup returns CDR1 MDHEN and CDR2 SYDVKM. The CDR3 is CASSPQANPPSGNTIYF. CDR3 DNA: TGTGCCAGCAGTCCCCAAGCGAACCCCCCCTCTGGAAACACCATATATTTT.

This clone was recorded a few times. The same CDR3 is also encoded by other DNA sequences in this sample. V gene TRBV7-8 combines with J gene TRBJ1-3; tentative D call: TRBD1 (6 bases). This CDR3 region has 14 residues. Deletions cut 5 bases from V and 1 base from J, with 9 bases between. Germline V CDR1 and CDR2: SGHVS, FQNEAQ. The CDR3 DNA is TGTGCCAGCAGCCCACAGGGTTCTGGAAACACCATATATTTT. It codes for CASSPQGSGNTIYF.

This clone was seen only a few times. V and J are TRBV28 and TRBJ1-1; the D gene is possibly TRBD1 (6 bases). Trimming took off 5 bases at V and 5 bases at J, with 15 bases between the two ends. Germline V gives CDR1 MDHEN, CDR2 SYDVKM. The CDR3 is 14 residues long. DNA of the CDR3: TGTGCCAGCAGTCCGGTAGGGGGGGGGACTGAAGCTTTCTTT. Encoded protein: CASSPVGGGTEAFF. The full variable domain, in which reference TRBV28 and TRBJ1-1 provide the parts outside the CDR3, is DVKVTQSSRYLVKRTGEKVFLECVQDMDHENMFWYRQDPGLGLRLIYFSYDVKMKEKGDIPEGYSVSREKKERFSLILESASTNQTSMYLCASSPVGGGTEAFFGQGTRLTVV.

The V gene is TRBV7-8, the J gene TRBJ2-7; D perhaps matches TRBD1 (6 bases). Germline V gene lookup returns CDR1 SGHVS and CDR2 FQNEAQ. V gave up 3 bases and J gave up 3 bases, with 9 bases separating them. The CDR3 consists of 13 residues. CDR3 loop: CASSLTGYYEQYF. The CDR3 DNA is TGTGCCAGCAGCTTGACAGGTTACTACGAGCAGTACTTC.

This clone was detected a few times. The chain recombines TRBV7-2 with TRBJ2-7; TRBD2 matches 15 bases. The CDR3 is 15 residues long. The germline CDR1 and CDR2 sequences are SGHTA and FQGNSA. Trimming took 5 bases from V and 6 from J; bases not matched to a gene: 5. The CDR3: CASSLGLAGGSEQYF. The CDR3 nucleotides read TGTGCCAGCAGCCTGGGACTAGCGGGGGGCAGCGAGCAGTACTTC.

The V and J genes are TRBV14 and TRBJ1-6, with unresolved D. CDR1 is SGHDN, CDR2 FVKESK, per germline. The V gene lost 1 base and the J gene lost 10 bases, with 8 bases spanning the gap. This CDR3 comprises 13 residues. The DNA of the CDR3 is TGTGCCAGCAGCCAAGCACAGACCTCACCCCTCCACTTT. It codes for CASSQAQTSPLHF.

The rearrangement uses TRBV10-3 and TRBJ2-4; D might be TRBD2 (5 bases). Germline V lookup: CDR1 ENHRY, CDR2 SYGVKD. This CDR3 contains 15 residues. The ends were cut back, 0 bases at V and 8 bases at J, with 14 bases in the middle. The CDR3 sequence: CAISESRASGDIQYF. Here the CDR3 DNA reads TGTGCCATCAGTGAGTCGCGGGCATCCGGAGACATTCAGTACTTC.

This clone was observed a few times. V usage is TRBV5-4 and J usage is TRBJ1-2; 8 nucleotides match TRBD1. This CDR3 contains 16 residues. J gave up 3 bases and V 5 bases, and 12 bases lay outside the gene matches. Germline CDR1 SGHNT, CDR2 YYREEE (reference sequence). CDR3 amino acids: CASRSGQGRAYYGYTF. The DNA for the CDR3 is TGTGCCAGCAGATCAGGACAGGGTCGGGCCTACTATGGCTACACCTTC.

Only a few counts were recorded for this clone. This rearrangement joins TRBV7-9 to TRBJ1-4; 9 bases are shared with TRBD1. The V segment lost 5 bases and the J segment 0 bases; nucleotides outside the gene matches: 7. There are 17 residues in the CDR3. Germline V gene lookup returns CDR1 SEHNR and CDR2 FQNEAQ (reference sequence). Here the CDR3 reads CASSPVQGATTNEKLFF. The CDR3 DNA is TGTGCCAGCAGCCCCGTACAGGGGGCGACAACTAATGAAAAACTGTTTTTT.

The V gene is TRBV2, the J gene TRBJ1-1; D gene ambiguous. Germline values: CDR1 SNHLY, CDR2 FYNNEI. The CDR3 covers 13 residues. Trimming removed 3 bases at V and 1 base at J, with 6 bases between. Here the CDR3 reads CASSDEENTEAFF. Written as DNA, the CDR3 is TGTGCCAGCAGTGATGAGGAGAACACTGAAGCTTTCTTT. The whole variable domain, filled in from reference TRBV2 and TRBJ1-1, reads EPEVTQTPSHQVTQMGQEVILRCVPISNHLYFYWYRQILGQKVEFLVSFYNNEISEKSEIFDDQFSVERPDGSNFTLKIRSTKLEDSAMYFCASSDEENTEAFFGQGTRLTVV.

A single count supports this clone. The chain recombines TRBV7-2 with TRBJ2-5; tentative D call: TRBD1 (6 bases). Germline assignment: CDR1 SGHTA and CDR2 FQGNSA. There are 15 residues in the CDR3. The ends were cut back, 5 bases at V and 2 bases at J, with 15 bases in the middle. In nucleotides, the CDR3 is TGTGCCAGCAGCCCCGGGACAAGGAATCAAGAGACCCAGTACTTC. It codes for CASSPGTRNQETQYF.

The V gene is TRBV5-6, the J gene TRBJ2-5, with D tentatively TRBD1 (6 bases). The J call may be faulty, since TRBJ2-7 better matches the DNA end. The CDR3 loop spans 14 amino acids. Germline V lookup: CDR1 SGHDT, CDR2 YYEEEE. CDR3 protein: CASTWARGSYEQYF. The CDR3 DNA reads TGTGCCAGCACCTGGGCCAGGGGCTCCTACGAGCAGTACTTC.

The genes are TRBV19 and TRBJ1-3; D ambiguous. This CDR3 contains 14 residues. Germline V CDR1 and CDR2: LNHDA, SQIVND (reference sequence). V lost 10 bases and J 0 bases, leaving 13 bases between the germline ends. CDR3 loop: CATHAVSSGNTIYF. CDR3 nucleotide sequence: TGTGCCACACACGCGGTGAGCTCTGGAAACACCATATATTTT.

The J gene is TRBJ2-7, the V gene TRBV2; a weak D match, TRBD2 (6 bases). The V end lost 3 bases, the J end lost 6 bases, and 9 bases lay between the germline ends. The CDR3 spans 12 residues. CDR1 is SNHLY, CDR2 FYNNEI, per germline. DNA for the CDR3: TGTGCCAGCAGTGACTGGAGGGTCGAGCAGTACTTC. This gives the protein CASSDWRVEQYF.

The V and J genes are TRBV14 and TRBJ1-1; perhaps TRBD1 as D (6 bases). Germline CDR1 and CDR2: SGHDN and FVKESK. Trimming stripped 3 bases from V and 3 bases from J, with 11 bases between. The CDR3 totals 14 residues. In nucleotides, the CDR3 is TGTGCCAGCAGCCAGACAGGTATTGACACTGAAGCTTTCTTT. It is translated as CASSQTGIDTEAFF.

The V and J genes are TRBV5-1 and TRBJ2-5; 13 nucleotides match TRBD2. Germline lookup yields CDR1 SGHRS and CDR2 YFSETQ. The CDR3 extends over 15 amino acids. Unmatched junction bases numbered 1, after V lost 3 bases and J lost 2 bases. CDR3 nucleotides: TGCGCCAGCAGCTCGGGACTAGCGGGACAAGAGACCCAGTACTTC. The encoded protein is CASSSGLAGQETQYF.

A few counts support this clone. The DNA for the CDR3 is TGCAGCGTTGAGAGGGAGAGATATGGCTACACCTTC. It codes for CSVERERYGYTF. The chain couples TRBV29-1 to TRBJ1-2; D not resolved. V was clipped by 3 bases and J by 5 bases, with 10 bases between them. The CDR3 is made up of 12 amino acids. CDR1 and CDR2 from the germline V gene are SQVTM and ANQGSEA.

This clone has just one count. The gene calls are TRBV11-2 and TRBJ1-5; TRBD1 matches at 8 bases. Unmatched junction bases numbered 5, after V lost 4 bases and J lost 3 bases. This CDR3 has 15 residues. CDR1 and CDR2 (germline): SGHAT, FQNNGV. The DNA of the CDR3 is TGTGCCAGCAGCTCCCGGGACAGGACCAATCAGCCCCAGCATTTT. Amino acids: CASSSRDRTNQPQHF.

The rearrangement uses TRBV19 and TRBJ2-2, with 10 bases that match TRBD1. CDR3 length: 17 amino acids. The germline V gene has CDR1 LNHDA and CDR2 SQIVND (reference sequence). Germline trimming cut 7 bases from V and 6 bases from J; bases unmatched to any gene: 14. The CDR3 protein is CASTLRIRTGGAGELFF. CDR3 DNA: TGTGCCAGTACCCTACGGATCCGGACAGGGGGAGCCGGGGAGCTGTTTTTT. The whole variable domain, remainder taken from reference TRBV19 and TRBJ2-2, is DGGITQSPKYLFRKEGQNVTLSCEQNLNHDAMYWYRQDPGQGLRLIYYSQIVNDFQKGDIAEGYSVSREKKESFPLTVTSAQKNPTAFYLCASTLRIRTGGAGELFFGEGSRLTVL.

The chain uses TRBV5-4 and TRBJ1-6; 9 bases align to TRBD1. Unmatched junction bases numbered 4, after V lost 1 base and J lost 8 bases. The CDR3 has 15 amino acids. Looked up from germline, CDR1 is SGHNT and CDR2 is YYREEE (reference sequence). The CDR3 DNA reads as TGTGCCAGCAGCTTGCGGACAGGGGATGATTCACCCCTCCACTTT. Translation gives CASSLRTGDDSPLHF.

This chain uses TRBV5-1 with TRBJ1-2; no definite D call. Looked up from germline, CDR1 is SGHRS and CDR2 is YFSETQ. Trimming shortened V by 0 bases and J by 8 bases, and 14 bases separated the two germline ends. CDR3 length: 14 residues. CDR3 nucleotide sequence: TGCGCCAGCAGCTTGGGGGCTCAGCCTGGGGGCTACACCTTC. Translated: CASSLGAQPGGYTF.

The gene calls are TRBV5-4 and TRBJ1-4; a weak D match, TRBD1 (5 bases). The V end was cut by 2 bases, the J end by 2 bases, with 10 bases between. Germline V CDR1 and CDR2: SGHNT, YYREEE (reference sequence). This CDR3 has 15 residues. The CDR3 loop is CASSLGDQTNEKLFF. The CDR3 DNA is TGTGCCAGCAGCTTAGGGGATCAGACTAATGAAAAACTGTTTTTT.

This chain joins TRBV28 and TRBJ2-3, with D unresolved. The germline gives CDR1 MDHEN, CDR2 SYDVKM. The V gene lost 5 bases and the J gene lost 2 bases, with 11 bases spanning the gap. This CDR3 has 14 residues. CDR3 coding DNA: TGTGCCAGCAGTCTCGGAGCACTCACAGATACGCAGTATTTT. Protein product: CASSLGALTDTQYF.

The rearrangement links TRBV7-8 to TRBJ2-7; 8 bases match TRBD2. Germline assignment: CDR1 SGHVS and CDR2 FQNEAQ. Germline trimming cut 7 bases from V and 0 bases from J; bases unmatched to any gene: 5. The length of the CDR3 is 14 residues. The CDR3 sequence is CASTISGDSYEQYF. CDR3 coding DNA: TGTGCCAGCACCATTAGCGGGGACTCCTACGAGCAGTACTTC.

The gene calls are TRBV11-3 and TRBJ2-2; D unclear. Germline V gene data show CDR1 as SGHNT and CDR2 as YENEEA. The CDR3 spans 13 residues. V lost 1 base and J 6 bases, leaving 6 bases between the germline ends. CDR3 coding DNA: TGTGCCAGCAGCTTAGGCGTCTCCGGGGAGCTGTTTTTT. Its translation: CASSLGVSGELFF.

The V gene is TRBV27, the J gene TRBJ2-7, with 10 bases that match TRBD2. The germline V gene has CDR1 MNHEY and CDR2 SMNVEV (reference sequence). The ends lost 4 bases at V and 7 bases at J; junction bases unmatched: 10. The CDR3 is 15 residues long. In DNA, the CDR3 is TGTGCCAGCAGTTCTTCTAGCGGGGGTCGTATGGAGCAGTACTTC. It translates to CASSSSSGGRMEQYF.

This rearrangement joins TRBV9 to TRBJ2-1; TRBD1 agrees at 7 bases. Germline V gives CDR1 SGDLS, CDR2 YYNGEE. This CDR3 spans 15 amino acids. The junction had 6 bases not matched to a gene; V was cut back by 0 bases and J by 6 bases. The CDR3 coding sequence is TGTGCCAGCAGCGTAGGCTCAGGGGGTCGCAATGAGCAGTTCTTC. Amino acid sequence: CASSVGSGGRNEQFF.